Below, 5 T cell receptor beta chains from the same sample are listed, as sequenced in a study of CD8 T cells in ankylosing spondylitis. TCRdb redid the calling of the 5' RACE reads with MiXCR, one entry per CDR3 protein. The data contain 300,000 to 400,000 distinct CDR3 sequences, approximately 14% of them seen just once; the ten biggest clones take up 0.95% to 1.4%. The sample taken for sequencing was blood, either unsorted or a sorted T cell fraction (not recorded which). These receptors all come from a male donor with ankylosing spondylitis or in good health (not recorded which).

This clonotype appeared many times. The gene calls are TRBV20-1 and TRBJ1-1, with 8 bases aligning to TRBD1. Germline V gene lookup returns CDR1 DFQATT and CDR2 SNEGSKA (reference sequence). J gave up 4 bases and V 5 bases, and 6 bases lay outside the gene matches. The CDR3 is 13 residues long. The CDR3 reads CSAGRQGITEAFF. The CDR3, as DNA: TGCAGTGCTGGACGACAGGGGATCACTGAAGCTTTCTTT.

The chain carries TRBV5-1 and TRBJ2-1; 15 nucleotides align to TRBD2. Germline V CDR1 and CDR2: SGHRS, YFSETQ. The trim removed 4 bases at V and 8 bases at J, leaving 10 bases unmatched. The CDR3 totals 17 residues. DNA of the CDR3: TGCGCCAGCAGCAGAGGACTAGCGGGAGGGCCGGTCGATGAGCAGTTCTTC. This encodes CASSRGLAGGPVDEQFF. Full variable domain (rest looked up from reference TRBV5-1 and TRBJ2-1): KAGVTQTPRYLIKTRGQQVTLSCSPISGHRSVSWYQQTPGQGLQFLFEYFSETQRNKGNFPGRFSGRQFSNSRSEMNVSTLELGDSALYLCASSRGLAGGPVDEQFFGPGTRLTVL.

This clonotype was recorded at least ten times. The rearrangement links TRBV6-1 to TRBJ2-3; D unresolved. The germline V gene encodes CDR1 MNHNS and CDR2 SASEGT. The ends were cut back, 0 bases at V and 5 bases at J, with 3 bases in the middle. This CDR3 is built from 12 residues. The CDR3 nucleotides read TGTGCCAGCAGTGAAGCCAAAGATACGCAGTATTTT. Translating it yields CASSEAKDTQYF.

The chain joins TRBV18 to TRBJ2-7, with 10 bases identical to TRBD1. Germline CDR1 and CDR2: KGHSH and LQKENI. This CDR3 has 15 residues. V trimming: 0 bases; J trimming: 3 bases; junction bases outside the gene matches: 2. CDR3 coding DNA: TGTGCCAGCTCACCACCGGGACAGGGGCTCTACGAGCAGTACTTC. Protein sequence: CASSPPGQGLYEQYF.

This clonotype was seen only a few times. This sequence joins TRBV6-5 and TRBJ1-2; 7 bases fit TRBD1. CDR1 is MNHEY, CDR2 SVGAGI, per germline. J was trimmed by 3 bases and V by 4 bases; bases with no gene match: 11. The CDR3 sequence is 16 residues long. The CDR3 DNA reads TGTGCCAGCAGTTTTACAGGGGCCCTTCACCACTATGGCTACACCTTC. It is translated as CASSFTGALHHYGYTF.